This TCR beta chain was profiled in a study of beta chain features in type 1 diabetes. Study context: Sorted cells numbering 95 million to 110 million were examined across all samples. Broader study findings: In every one of the four CD4+ subsets, TCRB CDR3s were moderately but significantly shorter in Type 1 diabetes patients.

About this clone itself: Antigen specificity is unknown.

The CDR3 has 15 amino acids. Germline V lookup: CDR1 MDHEN, CDR2 SYDVKM. The V gene end was trimmed by 5 bases and the J gene end by 3 bases; junction bases not matched to a gene: 9. Sequencing targeted expressed TCRB transcripts, as all isolated RNA had been reverse transcribed. Clones were sequenced by immunoSEQ multiplex PCR, and TCRdb holds only the in-frame ones, with some missing. The data show 65,000 to 85,000 clones, about 50% seen once. This clonotype was obtained from a young man with type 1 diabetes. Sequencing was done on a sample of central memory CD4+ T cells from blood. The chain combines TRBV28 with TRBJ2-5; 7 nucleotides align to TRBD1. In nucleotides, the CDR3 is TGTGCCAGCAGTCCCCGAGGACAGGTCGAAGAGACCCAGTACTTC. This codes for CASSPRGQVEETQYF.